This section outlines one TCR beta chain sequence together with its context. This entry is derived from a study of sequential checkpoint blockade in melanoma. Study as a whole: Randomization was 1:1 between first-line nivolumab→ipilimumab and ipilimumab→nivolumab. Both treatment sequences were followed by maintenance nivolumab.

In germline, CDR1 is SGHVS, CDR2 FNYEAQ. The CDR3 consists of 18 residues. Indicated treatment: randomized to nivolumab then ipilimumab (arm A) or the reverse (arm B). None of the patients previously received DNA-damaging chemotherapy. The data were produced by immunoSEQ multiplex PCR, yet TCRdb's version contains in-frame clones alone and is incomplete. The sample includes approximately 11,000 clones, just under 80% of them seen just once. The receptor's source is a human donor with melanoma. The chain joins TRBV7-6 to TRBJ2-5, with D maybe TRBD2 (6 bases). The tail of the sequence fits TRBJ2-7 better, so the J call may be wrong. The specimen comprised CD8+ T cells sorted from blood (inferred from file names), sampled from a patient given nivolumab and ipilimumab in sequence. CDR3 protein: CASSLEKGAGPISYEQYF. The DNA of the CDR3 is TGTGCCAGCAGCTTAGAAAAAGGGGCGGGGCCTATATCCTACGAGCAGTACTTC.